Below are 19 T cell receptor beta chains sequenced from a single sample in a study of T cell repertoires in cytomegalovirus infection (dated by TCRdb to between 2017 and 2020). The sequencer listed for this sample is Illumina HiSeq 1500. TCRdb ran its own pipeline on the public reads, namely fastp trimming at Q25 and MiXCR clone calling, and kept in-frame beta chains. Entries that share a CDR3 protein sequence are merged under the most common genes and DNA. The sample records fewer than 400,000 distinct CDR3 sequences, over 15% of which are singletons. The top ten clonotypes cover 7.5% to 9.5% of the sample. Sequencing was performed on PBMCs. These receptors were collected from a human donor in good health (CMV status not recorded). Some clones in this sample may be carry-over from other donors' samples.

This clonotype was recorded a few times. The chain joins TRBV7-9 to TRBJ1-1; a possible D gene is TRBD1 (6 bases). Germline CDR1 and CDR2: SEHNR and FQNEAQ (reference sequence). V shed 5 bases and J shed 4 bases, with 23 bases lying between them. CDR3 length equals 17 residues. In DNA form, the CDR3 reads TGTGCCAGCAGCCCATCTGCTCCAGGGGTCTTCGGCACTGAAGCTTTCTTT. It translates to CASSPSAPGVFGTEAFF.

The V gene is TRBV29-1, the J gene TRBJ2-5; D unclear. Germline V gene sequence: CDR1 SQVTM, CDR2 ANQGSEA. The V gene lost 5 bases and the J gene lost 3 bases, with 10 bases spanning the gap. The CDR3 extends over 12 amino acids. The CDR3 reads CSVKTRKETQYF. As DNA, the CDR3 is TGCAGCGTTAAGACACGAAAAGAGACCCAGTACTTC.

The sample holds many counts of this clonotype. The chain carries TRBV11-2 and TRBJ1-2; 7 positions match TRBD1. This CDR3 has 14 residues. Germline trimming cut 5 bases from V and 5 bases from J; bases unmatched to any gene: 8. Germline CDR1 reads SGHAT; CDR2 reads FQNNGV. CDR3 amino acids: CASSLRQGEYGYTF. CDR3 in DNA: TGTGCCAGCAGCCTTCGACAGGGAGAGTATGGCTACACCTTC.

This clonotype was seen only a few times. V usage is TRBV20-1 and J usage is TRBJ2-6; TRBD1 aligns across 8 bases. Germline V lookup: CDR1 DFQATT, CDR2 SNEGSKA (reference sequence). The CDR3 covers 16 residues. Trimming cost V 5 bases and J 2 bases; bases outside gene matches: 8. The CDR3 here is CSAQGQGAAGANVLTF. The CDR3 nucleotides are TGCAGTGCTCAAGGACAGGGTGCTGCTGGGGCCAACGTCCTGACTTTC.

The rearrangement joins TRBV30 to TRBJ2-7, with 7 bases that match TRBD1. V lost 0 bases, J lost 4 bases, and 3 bases stayed unmatched. Germline CDR1 GTSNPN, CDR2 SVGIG (reference sequence). The CDR3 length is 13 residues. The CDR3 nucleotides are TGTGCCTGGAGTGTCCAGGGGGAGTACGAGCAGTACTTC. Amino acids: CAWSVQGEYEQYF.

This clonotype was observed at least ten times. This chain links TRBV7-2 with TRBJ1-5, with 8 bases identical to TRBD1. V shed 1 base and J 7 bases; nucleotides not matched to a gene: 9. The CDR3 length is 16 residues. The V gene's germline CDR1 is SGHTA and CDR2 FQGNSA. The CDR3 loop is CASSLVGTGTVQPQHF. CDR3 coding DNA: TGTGCCAGCAGCTTAGTGGGGACAGGTACTGTGCAGCCCCAGCATTTT.

This clonotype was counted many times. The genes are TRBV7-2 and TRBJ2-7; D unresolved. Looked up from germline, CDR1 is SGHTA and CDR2 is FQGNSA. The CDR3 length is 15 residues. V dropped 4 bases and J dropped 0 bases, with 13 bases sitting between them. The CDR3 is CASSSRMRSSYEQYF. The CDR3, as DNA: TGTGCCAGCAGCTCCCGGATGCGGTCCTCCTACGAGCAGTACTTC.

The chain links TRBV11-2 to TRBJ2-7, with D perhaps given as TRBD1 or TRBD2 (5 bases each). Germline CDR1 and CDR2: SGHAT and FQNNGV. This CDR3 has 16 residues. V gave up 5 bases and J gave up 4 bases, with 21 bases separating them. The CDR3 DNA reads TGTGCCAGCAGCCCTACAGTGGGGACGGGAATTTACGAGCAGTACTTC. As protein: CASSPTVGTGIYEQYF.

The DNA for the CDR3 is TGCAGCTTCGGGGACTACCGTCAAGAGACCCAGTACTTC. As protein: CSFGDYRQETQYF. The chain employs TRBV29-1 and TRBJ2-5; TRBD2 matches 7 bases. V trimming: 8 bases; J trimming: 2 bases; junction bases outside the gene matches: 8. The germline gives CDR1 SQVTM, CDR2 ANQGSEA. The CDR3 consists of 13 residues.

This clonotype came up a few times. The V and J genes are TRBV29-1 and TRBJ2-6; maybe TRBD1 (5 bases). V was cut by 7 bases and J by 0 bases, with 19 bases left in between. The CDR3 is 17 amino acids. The germline gives CDR1 SQVTM, CDR2 ANQGSEA. The CDR3, as DNA: TGCAGCGCGACAGCCCGGAACGACCTCTCTGGGGCCAACGTCCTGACTTTC. Amino acid sequence: CSATARNDLSGANVLTF.

The table lists this clonotype with a few counts. The chain has TRBV19 and TRBJ2-1; D call uncertain. In germline, CDR1 is LNHDA, CDR2 SQIVND (reference sequence). The CDR3 has 14 amino acids. Trimming took off 6 bases at V and 7 bases at J, with 16 bases between the two ends. DNA for the CDR3: TGTGCCAGTAGGTTAGACCCTGCGTATAATGAGCAGTTCTTC. The encoded protein is CASRLDPAYNEQFF.

This clonotype was recorded many times. A read error may account for a junction end that differs from germline. The CDR3 sequence: CSSRAAGVGETQYF. As DNA, the CDR3 is TGTTCCAGCAGGGCAGCGGGAGTCGGGGAGACCCAGTACTTC. The V gene is TRBV7-2, the J gene TRBJ2-5; the match to TRBD2 covers 8 bases. The germline V gene has CDR1 SGHTA and CDR2 FQGNSA. This CDR3 comprises 14 residues.

On this clonotype itself: Possible read error: a much larger clone is one base away. The chain employs TRBV7-9 and TRBJ2-5; no firm D call. The CDR3 runs 11 residues. V shed 5 bases and J shed 3 bases, with 4 bases lying between them. The germline V gene encodes CDR1 SEHNR and CDR2 FQNEAQ (reference sequence). CDR3 sequence reads: CASSTKETQYF. The DNA for the CDR3 is TGTGCCAGCAGCACCAAAGAGACCCAGTACTTC.

The chain combines TRBV7-2 with TRBJ2-3, with D unclear. The CDR3 extends over 16 amino acids. Germline assignment: CDR1 SGHTA and CDR2 FQGNSA. V was clipped by 4 bases and J by 3 bases, with 17 bases between them. The CDR3 coding sequence is TGTGCCAGCAGCTCTCTTAATTCCCCCCTTACAGATACGCAGTATTTT. Translated: CASSSLNSPLTDTQYF.

This clonotype was counted many times. V and J are TRBV10-3 and TRBJ2-5; tentative D call: TRBD1 (6 bases). The V gene's germline CDR1 is ENHRY and CDR2 SYGVKD. V lost 6 bases and J 1 base, leaving 18 bases between the germline ends. This CDR3 has 16 residues. Written as DNA, the CDR3 is TGTGCCATCAGCCAGACAGGCGGACCAACCCAAGAGACCCAGTACTTC. Its translation is CAISQTGGPTQETQYF.

This clonotype has ten or more counts. The chain employs TRBV6-1 and TRBJ1-1; D might be TRBD1 (5 bases). Germline loops: CDR1 MNHNS, CDR2 SASEGT. The V end lost 3 bases, the J end lost 0 bases, and 8 bases lay between the germline ends. This CDR3 has 14 residues. The CDR3 DNA reads TGTGCCAGCAGTGAGGGGCCCATGAACACTGAAGCTTTCTTT. This translates into CASSEGPMNTEAFF.

This clonotype was observed many times. The rearrangement uses TRBV4-2 and TRBJ2-3, with unresolved D. Germline V lookup: CDR1 LGHNA, CDR2 YNFKEQ. The CDR3 has 14 residues. Trimming shortened V by 1 base and J by 9 bases, and 14 bases separated the two germline ends. CDR3: CASSQVSAESTQYF. DNA for the CDR3: TGTGCCAGCAGCCAAGTTTCCGCGGAGTCCACGCAGTATTTT.

In its sample, this clonotype was seen a few times. As DNA, the CDR3 is TGTGCCAGTGGAAGGACAGGGGGAGAGGACGAGCAGTACTTC. Residues: CASGRTGGEDEQYF. The chain carries TRBV19 and TRBJ2-7, with TRBD1 matching 10 bases. V gave up 8 bases and J gave up 5 bases; unmatched junction bases: 9. This CDR3 is built from 14 residues. Germline loops: CDR1 LNHDA, CDR2 SQIVND (reference sequence).

In its sample, this clonotype was seen many times. This rearrangement joins TRBV7-2 to TRBJ2-5; D could derive from TRBD1 or TRBD2 (5 bases each). CDR1 and CDR2 (germline): SGHTA, FQGNSA. The CDR3 extends over 14 amino acids. V was cut by 5 bases and J by 4 bases, with 14 bases left in between. For the CDR3, the DNA is TGTGCCAGCAGCCCCGACAGAGGGGTAGAGACCCAGTACTTC. This codes for CASSPDRGVETQYF.